The rows below give T cell receptor beta chains drawn from one sample of a study of blood T cells in healthy people across ages. TCRdb analysed the 5' RACE reads with MiXCR anew, one entry per CDR3 protein. The sample lists 780,000 or so distinct CDR3 sequences; approximately 53% were seen once. Sequencing was performed on blood. The receptors were gathered from a man between 35 and 55 years old in good health. Both conserved end residues are trimmed from each CDR3. Fields, in order: V gene, J gene, clone size, CDR3 protein. Clone size is given for some rows only: seen once, a few or many times, or a class if the clone is expanded.

V gene: TRBV7-6; J gene: TRBJ2-3; clone size: few; CDR3 protein: ASSSVLAGATDTQY
V gene: TRBV29-1; J gene: .; clone size: .; CDR3 protein: SVSPSAAYNEQY
V gene: TRBV9; J gene: TRBJ2-3; clone size: .; CDR3 protein: ASSTILTDTQY
V gene: TRBV5-6; J gene: TRBJ1-1; clone size: .; CDR3 protein: ASSPHGAGTNTEAF
V gene: TRBV5-1; J gene: TRBJ1-1; clone size: .; CDR3 protein: ATGDSPDEAF
V gene: TRBV28; J gene: TRBJ2-5; clone size: few; CDR3 protein: ASTFRLAGVQETQY
V gene: TRBV24-1; J gene: TRBJ1-1; clone size: few; CDR3 protein: ATSERGSGTEAF
V gene: TRBV7-2; J gene: TRBJ1-1; clone size: .; CDR3 protein: ASSLGRQGRGAF
V gene: TRBV5-1; J gene: TRBJ1-2; clone size: few; CDR3 protein: ASSLSTGREGNGYT
V gene: TRBV6-6; J gene: TRBJ2-3; clone size: .; CDR3 protein: ASSYPTGGPDTQY
V gene: TRBV15; J gene: TRBJ2-1; clone size: .; CDR3 protein: ATSSRVNEQF
V gene: TRBV11-2; J gene: TRBJ2-7; clone size: few; CDR3 protein: ASSLVGGRSREQY
V gene: TRBV7-9; J gene: TRBJ2-4; clone size: many; CDR3 protein: ASSLARDIEY
V gene: TRBV12-3/TRBV12-4; J gene: TRBJ1-5; clone size: .; CDR3 protein: ASSLQGASTPQH
V gene: TRBV2; J gene: TRBJ2-2; clone size: once; CDR3 protein: AISENGRNTGELF
V gene: TRBV4-1; J gene: TRBJ1-2; clone size: .; CDR3 protein: ASSQAFLERPYGYT
V gene: TRBV7-2; J gene: TRBJ2-1; clone size: .; CDR3 protein: ASSFLAGAGHNEQF
V gene: TRBV6-1; J gene: TRBJ2-1; clone size: .; CDR3 protein: ASSEKLKQF
V gene: TRBV29-1; J gene: TRBJ1-2; clone size: .; CDR3 protein: SVELPWSGYT
V gene: TRBV10-2; J gene: .; clone size: few; CDR3 protein: ASSERGRGFYEQY
V gene: TRBV28; J gene: TRBJ2-5; clone size: .; CDR3 protein: ASSSKWDGKTRRETQY
V gene: TRBV5-8; J gene: TRBJ1-4; clone size: .; CDR3 protein: ASSSRGGGSEKLF
V gene: TRBV20-1; J gene: TRBJ2-5; clone size: few; CDR3 protein: SARPGRRETQY
V gene: TRBV7-2; J gene: TRBJ2-7; clone size: .; CDR3 protein: ASSQSGLTSYEQY
V gene: TRBV15; J gene: TRBJ2-1; clone size: .; CDR3 protein: ATSRRTPTGDEQF
V gene: TRBV29-1; J gene: TRBJ2-5; clone size: few; CDR3 protein: SVENSAQETQY
V gene: TRBV9; J gene: TRBJ1-1; clone size: once; CDR3 protein: ASSAEGQLMNTEAF
V gene: TRBV27; J gene: TRBJ1-2; clone size: .; CDR3 protein: ASKARTGEFHGYT
V gene: TRBV12-3/TRBV12-4; J gene: TRBJ2-3; clone size: .; CDR3 protein: ASSSQTHPTDTQY
V gene: TRBV20-1; J gene: TRBJ2-7; clone size: few; CDR3 protein: SASVRGYEQY
V gene: TRBV7-2; J gene: TRBJ2-1; clone size: few; CDR3 protein: ASSLVPGSGEQF
V gene: TRBV11-2; J gene: TRBJ2-5; clone size: few; CDR3 protein: ASSQSGVAQETQY
V gene: TRBV3-1; J gene: TRBJ2-5; clone size: .; CDR3 protein: ASSQGPWPQETQY
V gene: TRBV7-9; J gene: TRBJ2-5; clone size: once; CDR3 protein: ASSLSKLRTNQY